The clone carrying this TCR beta chain was counted at least ten times. Its antigen is not identified. Through a sample-barcoded 5' primer and a J-beta primer mix, a second PCR was run for 7 to 11 cycles. TCRdb ran MiXCR on the 5' RACE reads and lists one entry per CDR3 protein. The sample has hundreds of thousands of distinct CDR3 sequences, approximately 48% seen once. The sample is drawn from a study of blood T cells in healthy people across ages. The germline CDR1 and CDR2 sequences are MNHNY and SVGAGI (reference sequence). The CDR3 spans 18 residues. J was trimmed by 2 bases and V by 6 bases; bases with no gene match: 16. Study results and caveats: Lack of knowledge of donor CMV status possibly confounded expanded clonotype changes. The study could not conclusively compare naive and antigen-experienced cells, given its unsorted PBMCs.

The source is a man aged 55-75 years in good health. Source material: blood. The chain recombines TRBV6-6 with TRBJ2-7, with 10 bases lining up with TRBD1. The CDR3 reads CASSLRDRGRLTAYEQYF. The CDR3 DNA follows: TGTGCCAGCAGCCTCCGGGACAGGGGACGCCTGACTGCCTACGAGCAGTACTTC.